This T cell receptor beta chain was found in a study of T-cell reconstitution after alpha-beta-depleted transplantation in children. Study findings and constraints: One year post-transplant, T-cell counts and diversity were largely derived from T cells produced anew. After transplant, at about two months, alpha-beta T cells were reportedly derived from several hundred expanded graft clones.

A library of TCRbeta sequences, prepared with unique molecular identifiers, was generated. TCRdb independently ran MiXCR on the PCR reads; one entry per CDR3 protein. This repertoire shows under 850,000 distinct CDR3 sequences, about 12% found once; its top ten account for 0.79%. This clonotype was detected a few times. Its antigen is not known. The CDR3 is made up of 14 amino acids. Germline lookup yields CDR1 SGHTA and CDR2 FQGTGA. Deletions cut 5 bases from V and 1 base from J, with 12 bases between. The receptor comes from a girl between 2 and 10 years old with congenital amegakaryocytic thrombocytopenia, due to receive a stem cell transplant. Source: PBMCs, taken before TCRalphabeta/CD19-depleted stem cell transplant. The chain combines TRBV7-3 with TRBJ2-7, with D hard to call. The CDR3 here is CASSHRAGSYEQYF. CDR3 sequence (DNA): TGTGCCAGCAGCCATAGGGCCGGATCCTACGAGCAGTACTTC.